Shown below are 15 T cell receptor beta chains from a single sample sequenced in a study of blood T cell repertoires in COVID-19. Repertoires were generated with immunoSEQ multiplex PCR, while TCRdb's copy carries only in-frame clones and drops some. The sample lists around 250,000 clones, roughly 80% occurring once. Specimen: peripheral blood. These receptors were collected from a woman aged 18-35 years with acute or convalescent COVID-19.

This chain uses TRBV6-6 with TRBJ1-6, with D maybe TRBD1 (5 bases). The CDR3 length is 15 residues. CDR1 is MNHNY and CDR2 is SVGAGI in the germline V gene (reference sequence). Trimming shortened V by 6 bases and J by 8 bases, and 17 bases separated the two germline ends. CDR3 bases: TGTGCCAGCAGCCTAGAAGGTCCGGGGGATTCACCCCTCCACTTT. Its translation: CASSLEGPGDSPLHF.

The rearrangement joins TRBV28 to TRBJ2-7; D is ambiguous. Germline-derived CDR1 and CDR2 are MDHEN and SYDVKM. CDR3 length: 14 amino acids. V lost 1 base and J 3 bases, leaving 10 bases between the germline ends. CDR3: CASSLYYTGYEQYF. In DNA form, the CDR3 reads TGTGCCAGCAGTTTATACTACACGGGCTACGAGCAGTACTTC.

This chain uses TRBV19 with TRBJ1-1; 8 nucleotides line up with TRBD1. The CDR3 covers 16 residues. The germline CDR1 and CDR2 sequences are LNHDA and SQIVND (reference sequence). V was pared by 3 bases and J by 5 bases, with 11 bases of the junction left unmatched. The CDR3: CASSIGQGAMRTEAFF. The CDR3 region has the DNA TGTGCCAGTAGTATTGGGCAGGGGGCGATGAGAACTGAAGCTTTCTTT.

The chain links TRBV19 to TRBJ2-5; D is perhaps TRBD2 (6 bases). Between the trimmed V and J ends, which lost 3 bases and 5 bases, there was a span of 19 bases. CDR1 is LNHDA, CDR2 SQIVND, per germline (reference sequence). The length of the CDR3 is 16 residues. The chain's CDR3 is CASSISRMGGEETQYF. Written as DNA, the CDR3 is TGTGCCAGTAGTATCTCCCGCATGGGGGGAGAGGAGACCCAGTACTTC.

This clone has a handful of counts. Other DNA sequences in this specimen translate into the identical CDR3. The J gene is TRBJ2-7, the V gene TRBV28, with 10 bases aligning to TRBD2. V gave up 1 base and J gave up 3 bases; unmatched junction bases: 3. This CDR3 spans 15 amino acids. Looked up from germline, CDR1 is MDHEN and CDR2 is SYDVKM. CDR3 bases: TGTGCCAGCAGTTTATCGGTAGCGGGAGGCTACGAGCAGTACTTC. It is translated as CASSLSVAGGYEQYF.

The J gene is TRBJ1-1, the V gene TRBV7-2; D may be TRBD1 (6 bases). Germline-derived CDR1 and CDR2 are SGHTA and FQGNSA. Trimming took off 3 bases at V and 4 bases at J, with 15 bases between the two ends. The CDR3 runs 15 residues. The CDR3 here is CASSFRGGMGTEAFF. For the CDR3, the DNA is TGTGCCAGCAGCTTCAGGGGCGGTATGGGCACTGAAGCTTTCTTT. Filled out from reference TRBV7-2 and TRBJ1-1, the complete variable domain reads GAGVSQSPSNKVTEKGKDVELRCDPISGHTALYWYRQSLGQGLEFLIYFQGNSAPDKSGLPSDRFSAERTGGSVSTLTIQRTQQEDSAVYLCASSFRGGMGTEAFFGQGTRLTVV.

There are a few counts of this clone. This chain connects TRBV12-3 or TRBV12-4 to TRBJ1-5; tentatively, D is TRBD1 (6 bases). The germline V and J ends were trimmed by 5 bases and 7 bases, with 12 bases remaining between them. The CDR3 covers 13 residues. The CDR3 bases are TGTGCCAGCAGTCTGGCTGGGGGCCAGCCCCAGCATTTT. Protein sequence: CASSLAGGQPQHF.

The chain recombines TRBV7-2 with TRBJ2-1, with a tentative D call TRBD2 (5 bases). This CDR3 has 16 amino acids. Germline loops: CDR1 SGHTA, CDR2 FQGNSA. Trimming cost V 1 base and J 7 bases, with 17 bases left between them. CDR3 bases: TGTGCCAGCAGCTTAGATCGCACTACCCCGGGGAATGAGCAGTTCTTC. Translating it yields CASSLDRTTPGNEQFF.

The rearrangement joins TRBV6-5 to TRBJ1-2; the D is unclear. V lost 0 bases and J 5 bases, leaving 7 bases between the germline ends. This CDR3 has 13 amino acids. CDR1 is MNHEY and CDR2 is SVGAGI in the germline V gene. The CDR3 reads CASSYSGPYGYTF. The CDR3 DNA reads as TGTGCCAGCAGTTACTCCGGTCCATATGGCTACACCTTC.

This rearrangement joins TRBV6-6 to TRBJ2-6, with a possible D match to TRBD2 (5 bases). There are 16 residues in the CDR3. Per the germline V gene, CDR1 is MNHNY and CDR2 is SVGAGI (reference sequence). Trimming left V 7 bases short and J 2 bases short, with 15 bases between. The CDR3 here is CASTLRGGTGANVLTF. The CDR3 region has the DNA TGTGCCAGCACCCTCCGGGGTGGGACTGGGGCCAACGTCCTGACTTTC.

The chain links TRBV3-1 (or the pseudogene TRBV3-2) to TRBJ2-3; D not certain. Trimming removed 0 bases at V and 6 bases at J, with 7 bases between. From germline, CDR1 is LGHDT and CDR2 YNNKEL (reference sequence). The CDR3 covers 13 residues. The CDR3 DNA sequence: TGTGCCAGCAGCCAAGATTGGCCCGATACGCAGTATTTT. Residues: CASSQDWPDTQYF.

The chain combines TRBV6-2 or TRBV6-3 with TRBJ2-7; tentatively, D is TRBD1 (6 bases). V lost 4 bases and J 1 base, leaving 8 bases between the germline ends. CDR1 is MNHEY, CDR2 SVGEGT, per germline. This CDR3 contains 13 residues. CDR3 residues: CASSWGQSYEQYF. CDR3 bases: TGTGCCAGCAGTTGGGGGCAGTCCTACGAGCAGTACTTC.

The chain employs TRBV15 and TRBJ2-7, with D uncertain. Trimming left V 0 bases short and J 2 bases short, with 11 bases between. CDR3 length equals 15 residues. In germline, CDR1 is LNHNV, CDR2 YYDKDF (reference sequence). The CDR3 reads CATSRDRGGAYEQYF. The CDR3 DNA reads TGTGCCACCAGCAGAGATCGCGGCGGAGCCTACGAGCAGTACTTC.

V is TRBV7-9 and J is TRBJ2-4, with TRBD1 matching 9 bases. Per the germline V gene, CDR1 is SEHNR and CDR2 is FQNEAQ (reference sequence). V shed 5 bases, J shed 4 bases, and the junction held 6 bases outside the gene matches. The CDR3 runs to 15 residues. CDR3 sequence reads: CASSIQQGAKNIQYF. The CDR3 coding sequence is TGTGCCAGCAGCATTCAACAGGGGGCGAAAAACATTCAGTACTTC.

The rearrangement links TRBV13 to TRBJ2-7; 15 bases are shared with TRBD2. CDR1 PRHDT and CDR2 FYEKMQ come from the germline V gene (reference sequence). The V gene end was trimmed by 5 bases and the J gene end by 7 bases; junction bases not matched to a gene: 12. The CDR3 runs 17 residues. In DNA form, the CDR3 reads TGTGCCAGCAGCCCAGGACTAGCGGGAGGGCCAGCCAAGGAGCAGTACTTC. Residues: CASSPGLAGGPAKEQYF.